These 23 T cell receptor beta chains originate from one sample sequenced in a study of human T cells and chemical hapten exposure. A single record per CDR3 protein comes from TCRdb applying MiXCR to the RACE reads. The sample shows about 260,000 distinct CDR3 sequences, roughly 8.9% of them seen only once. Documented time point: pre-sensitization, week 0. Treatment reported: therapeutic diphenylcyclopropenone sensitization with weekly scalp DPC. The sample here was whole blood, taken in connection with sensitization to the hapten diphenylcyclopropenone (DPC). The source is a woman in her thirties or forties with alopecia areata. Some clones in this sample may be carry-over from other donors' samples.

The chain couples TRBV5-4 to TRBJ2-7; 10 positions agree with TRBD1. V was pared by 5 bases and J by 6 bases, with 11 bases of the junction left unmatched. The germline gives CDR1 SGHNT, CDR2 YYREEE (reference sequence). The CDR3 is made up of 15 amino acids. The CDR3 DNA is TGTGCCAGCAGACATACCGGGACAGGGGCGAGCGAGCAGTACTTC. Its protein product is CASRHTGTGASEQYF.

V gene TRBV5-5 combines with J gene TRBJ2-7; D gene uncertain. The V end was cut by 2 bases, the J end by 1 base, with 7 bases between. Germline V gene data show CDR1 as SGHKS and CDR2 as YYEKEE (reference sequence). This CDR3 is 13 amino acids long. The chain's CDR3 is CASSFTGSYEQYF. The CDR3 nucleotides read TGTGCCAGCAGCTTCACTGGGTCCTACGAGCAGTACTTC.

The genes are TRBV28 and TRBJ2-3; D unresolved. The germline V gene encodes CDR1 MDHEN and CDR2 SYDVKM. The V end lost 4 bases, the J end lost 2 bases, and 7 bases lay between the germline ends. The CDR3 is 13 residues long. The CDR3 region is CASSSHLTDTQYF. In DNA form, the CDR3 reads TGTGCCAGCAGTTCTCACCTCACAGATACGCAGTATTTT.

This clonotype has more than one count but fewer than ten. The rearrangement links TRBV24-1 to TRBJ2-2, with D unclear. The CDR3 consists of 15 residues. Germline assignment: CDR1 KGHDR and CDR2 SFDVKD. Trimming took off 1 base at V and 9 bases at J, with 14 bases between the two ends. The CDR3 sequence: CATSDLMSGGRELFF. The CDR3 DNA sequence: TGTGCCACCAGTGATTTAATGTCGGGTGGCAGGGAGCTGTTTTTT.

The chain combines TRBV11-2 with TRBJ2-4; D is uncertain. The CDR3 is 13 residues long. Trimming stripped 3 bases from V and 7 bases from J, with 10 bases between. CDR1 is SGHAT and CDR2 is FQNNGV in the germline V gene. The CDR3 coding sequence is TGTGCCAGCAGCTTTGCTACTGGGAACATTCAGTACTTC. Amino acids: CASSFATGNIQYF.

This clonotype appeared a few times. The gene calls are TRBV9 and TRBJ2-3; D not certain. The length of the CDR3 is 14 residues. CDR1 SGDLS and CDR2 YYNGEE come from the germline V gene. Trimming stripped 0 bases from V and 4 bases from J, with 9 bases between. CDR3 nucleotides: TGTGCCAGCAGCGTAGCTGTACTGCCAGATACGCAGTATTTT. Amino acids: CASSVAVLPDTQYF.

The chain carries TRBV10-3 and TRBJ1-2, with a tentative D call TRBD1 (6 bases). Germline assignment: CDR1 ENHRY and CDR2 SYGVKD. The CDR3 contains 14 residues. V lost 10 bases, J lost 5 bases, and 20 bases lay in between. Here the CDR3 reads CASGGGGADYGYTF. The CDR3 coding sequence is TGTGCCAGCGGAGGGGGGGGCGCAGATTATGGCTACACCTTC.

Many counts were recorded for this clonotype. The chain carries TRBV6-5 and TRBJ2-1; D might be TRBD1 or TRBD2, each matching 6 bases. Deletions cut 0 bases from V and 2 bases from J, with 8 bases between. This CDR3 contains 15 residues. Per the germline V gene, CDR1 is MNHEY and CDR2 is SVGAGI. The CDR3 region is CASSYSRDTYNEQFF. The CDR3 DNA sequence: TGTGCCAGCAGTTACTCGCGGGACACCTACAATGAGCAGTTCTTC.

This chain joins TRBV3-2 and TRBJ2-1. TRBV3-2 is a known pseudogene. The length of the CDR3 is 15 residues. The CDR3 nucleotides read TGTGCCAGCAGCCAAGAGTACGGTTCCTACAATGAGCAGTTCTTC. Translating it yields CASSQEYGSYNEQFF.

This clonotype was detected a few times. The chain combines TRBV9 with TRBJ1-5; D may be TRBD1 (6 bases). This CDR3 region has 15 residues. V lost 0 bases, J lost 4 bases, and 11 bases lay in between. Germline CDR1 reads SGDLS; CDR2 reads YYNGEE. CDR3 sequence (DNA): TGTGCCAGCAGCGTAGACGGACAGATTAATCAGCCCCAGCATTTT. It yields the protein CASSVDGQINQPQHF. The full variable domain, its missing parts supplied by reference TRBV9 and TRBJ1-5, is DSGVTQTPKHLITATGQRVTLRCSPRSGDLSVYWYQQSLDQGLQFLIQYYNGEERAKGNILERFSAQQFPDLHSELNLSSLELGDSALYFCASSVDGQINQPQHFGDGTRLSIL.

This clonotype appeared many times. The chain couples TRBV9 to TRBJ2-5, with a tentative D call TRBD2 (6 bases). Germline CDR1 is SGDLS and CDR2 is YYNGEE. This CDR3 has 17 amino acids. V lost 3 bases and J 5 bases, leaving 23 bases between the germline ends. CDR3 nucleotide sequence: TGTGCCAGCAGCGCCGGGCCCTTGGCGTTGGGGGGTGAGACCCAGTACTTC. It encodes CASSAGPLALGGETQYF.

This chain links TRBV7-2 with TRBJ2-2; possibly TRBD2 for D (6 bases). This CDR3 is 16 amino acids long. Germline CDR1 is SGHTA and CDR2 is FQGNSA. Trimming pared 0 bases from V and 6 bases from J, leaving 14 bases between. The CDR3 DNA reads TGTGCCAGCAGCTTAGCGGGGGGATCGATTCCCGGGGAGCTGTTTTTT. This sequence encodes CASSLAGGSIPGELFF.

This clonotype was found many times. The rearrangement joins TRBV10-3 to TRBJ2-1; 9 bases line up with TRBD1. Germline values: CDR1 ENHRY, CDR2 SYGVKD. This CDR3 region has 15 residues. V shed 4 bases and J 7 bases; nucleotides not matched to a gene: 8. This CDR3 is CAISGPGQGTNEQFF. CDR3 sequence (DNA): TGTGCCATCAGTGGGCCGGGACAGGGAACTAATGAGCAGTTCTTC.

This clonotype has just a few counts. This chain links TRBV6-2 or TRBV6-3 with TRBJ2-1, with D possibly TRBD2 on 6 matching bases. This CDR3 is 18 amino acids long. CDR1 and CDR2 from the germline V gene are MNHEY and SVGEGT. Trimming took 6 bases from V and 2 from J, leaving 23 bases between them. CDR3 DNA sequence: TGTGCCAGCAGACGCCTATTGAGACGGAGGGAGGCCTACAATGAGCAGTTCTTC. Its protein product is CASRRLLRRREAYNEQFF.

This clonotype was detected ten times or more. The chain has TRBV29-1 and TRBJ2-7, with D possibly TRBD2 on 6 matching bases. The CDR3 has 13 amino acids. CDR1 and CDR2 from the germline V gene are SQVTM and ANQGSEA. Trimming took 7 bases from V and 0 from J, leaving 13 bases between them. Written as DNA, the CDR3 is TGCAGCGCTAGACTAGGCAGCTCCTACGAGCAGTACTTC. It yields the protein CSARLGSSYEQYF.

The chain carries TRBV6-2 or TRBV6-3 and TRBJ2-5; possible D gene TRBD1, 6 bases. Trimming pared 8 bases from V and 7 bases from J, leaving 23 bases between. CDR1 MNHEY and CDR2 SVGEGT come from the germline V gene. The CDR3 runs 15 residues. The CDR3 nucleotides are TGTGCCAGCCTCCATACCGACAGGTTGGCGGGGACCCAGTACTTC. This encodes CASLHTDRLAGTQYF.

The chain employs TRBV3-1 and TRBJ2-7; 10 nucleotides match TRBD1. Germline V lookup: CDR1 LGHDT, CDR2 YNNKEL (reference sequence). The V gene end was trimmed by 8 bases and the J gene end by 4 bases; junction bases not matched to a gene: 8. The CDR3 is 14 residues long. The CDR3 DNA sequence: TGTGCCAGCGAAGTAGGGACAGGGGCTTACGAGCAGTACTTC. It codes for CASEVGTGAYEQYF.

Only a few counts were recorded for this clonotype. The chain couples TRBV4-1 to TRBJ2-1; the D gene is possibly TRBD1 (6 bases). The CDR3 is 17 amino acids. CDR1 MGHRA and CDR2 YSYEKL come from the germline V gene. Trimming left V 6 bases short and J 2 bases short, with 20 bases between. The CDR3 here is CASSLLGGAGAYNEQFF. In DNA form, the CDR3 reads TGCGCCAGCAGTCTTCTAGGGGGTGCAGGAGCCTACAATGAGCAGTTCTTC.

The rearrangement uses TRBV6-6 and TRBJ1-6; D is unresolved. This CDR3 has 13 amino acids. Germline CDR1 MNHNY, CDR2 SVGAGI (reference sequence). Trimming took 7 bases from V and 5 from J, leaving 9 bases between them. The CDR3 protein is CASKKDDNSPLHF. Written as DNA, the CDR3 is TGTGCCAGCAAGAAAGACGATAATTCACCCCTCCACTTT.

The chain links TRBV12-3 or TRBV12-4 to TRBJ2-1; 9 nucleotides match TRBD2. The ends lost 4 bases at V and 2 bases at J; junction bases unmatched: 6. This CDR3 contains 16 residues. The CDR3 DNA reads TGTGCCAGCAGTTCGGGACTAGCTATAACCTACAATGAGCAGTTCTTC. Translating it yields CASSSGLAITYNEQFF.

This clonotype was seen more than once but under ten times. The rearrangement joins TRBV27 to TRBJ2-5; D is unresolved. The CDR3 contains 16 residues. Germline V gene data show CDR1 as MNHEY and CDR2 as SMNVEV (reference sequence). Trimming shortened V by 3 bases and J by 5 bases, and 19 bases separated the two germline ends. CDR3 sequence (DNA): TGTGCCAGCAGTTTGTCCCTCACTGTGAATTTGGAGACCCAGTACTTC. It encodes CASSLSLTVNLETQYF.

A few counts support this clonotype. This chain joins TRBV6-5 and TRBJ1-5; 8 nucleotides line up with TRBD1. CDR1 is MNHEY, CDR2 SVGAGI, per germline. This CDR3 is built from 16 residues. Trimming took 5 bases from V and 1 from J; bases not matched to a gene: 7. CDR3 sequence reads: CASSTKRQGSNQPQHF. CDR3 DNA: TGTGCCAGCAGTACGAAGCGACAGGGGAGCAATCAGCCCCAGCATTTT.

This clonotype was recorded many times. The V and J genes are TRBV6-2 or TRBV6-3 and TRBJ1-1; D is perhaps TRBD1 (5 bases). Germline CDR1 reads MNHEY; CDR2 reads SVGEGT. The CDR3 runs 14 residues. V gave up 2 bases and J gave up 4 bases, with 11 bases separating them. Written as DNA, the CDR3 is TGTGCCAGCAGTTACAGGCGGGGGAGCACTGAAGCTTTCTTT. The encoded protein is CASSYRRGSTEAFF.